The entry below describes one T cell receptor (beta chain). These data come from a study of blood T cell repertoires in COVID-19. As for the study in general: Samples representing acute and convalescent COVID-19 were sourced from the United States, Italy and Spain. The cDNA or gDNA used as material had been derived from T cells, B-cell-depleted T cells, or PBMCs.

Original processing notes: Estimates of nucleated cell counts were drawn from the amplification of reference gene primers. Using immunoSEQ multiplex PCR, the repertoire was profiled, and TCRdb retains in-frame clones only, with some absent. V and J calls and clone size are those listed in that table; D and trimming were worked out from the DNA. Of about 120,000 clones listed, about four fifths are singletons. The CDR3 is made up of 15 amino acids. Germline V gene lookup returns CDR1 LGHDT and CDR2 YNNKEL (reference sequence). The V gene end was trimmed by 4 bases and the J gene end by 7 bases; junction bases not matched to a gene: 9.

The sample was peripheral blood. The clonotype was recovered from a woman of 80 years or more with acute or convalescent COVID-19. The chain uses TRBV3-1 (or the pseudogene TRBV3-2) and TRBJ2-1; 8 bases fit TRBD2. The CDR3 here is CASSPQRGTPNEQFF. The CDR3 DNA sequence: TGTGCCAGCAGCCCCCAGCGGGGGACCCCGAATGAGCAGTTCTTC.